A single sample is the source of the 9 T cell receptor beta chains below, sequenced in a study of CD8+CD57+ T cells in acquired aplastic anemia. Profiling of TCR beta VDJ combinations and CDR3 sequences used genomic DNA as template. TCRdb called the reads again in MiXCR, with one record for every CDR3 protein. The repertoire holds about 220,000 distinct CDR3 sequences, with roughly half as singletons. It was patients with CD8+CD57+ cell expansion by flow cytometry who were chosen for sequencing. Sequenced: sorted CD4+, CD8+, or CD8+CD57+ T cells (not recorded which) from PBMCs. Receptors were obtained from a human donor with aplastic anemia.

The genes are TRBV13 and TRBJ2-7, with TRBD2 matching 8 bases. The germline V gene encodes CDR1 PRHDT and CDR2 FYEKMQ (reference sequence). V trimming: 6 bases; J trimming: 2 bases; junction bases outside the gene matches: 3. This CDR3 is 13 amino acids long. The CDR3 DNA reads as TGTGCCAGCAGGGTAGCGGGACCCTACGAGCAGTACTTC. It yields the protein CASRVAGPYEQYF.

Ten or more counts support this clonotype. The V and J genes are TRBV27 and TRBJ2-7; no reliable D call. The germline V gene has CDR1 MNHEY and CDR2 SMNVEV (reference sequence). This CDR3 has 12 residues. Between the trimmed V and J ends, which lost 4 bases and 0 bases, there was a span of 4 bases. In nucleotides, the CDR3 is TGTGCCAGCAGTTCCAACTCCTACGAGCAGTACTTC. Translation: CASSSNSYEQYF.

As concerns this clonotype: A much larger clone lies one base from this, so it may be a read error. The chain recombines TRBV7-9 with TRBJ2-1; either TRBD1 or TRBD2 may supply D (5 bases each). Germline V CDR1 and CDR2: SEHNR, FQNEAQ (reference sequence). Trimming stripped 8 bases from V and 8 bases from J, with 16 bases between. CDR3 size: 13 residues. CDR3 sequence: CASGPLEGYEQFF. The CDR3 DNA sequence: TGTGCCAGCGGCCCCCTAGAGGGGTATGAGCAGTTCTTC.

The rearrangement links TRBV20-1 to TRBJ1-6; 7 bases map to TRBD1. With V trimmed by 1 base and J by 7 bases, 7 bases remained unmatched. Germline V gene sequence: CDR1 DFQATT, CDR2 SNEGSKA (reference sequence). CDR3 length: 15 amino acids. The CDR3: CSARGTVRGNSPLHF. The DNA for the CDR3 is TGCAGTGCTAGAGGGACAGTCAGGGGGAATTCACCCCTCCACTTT.

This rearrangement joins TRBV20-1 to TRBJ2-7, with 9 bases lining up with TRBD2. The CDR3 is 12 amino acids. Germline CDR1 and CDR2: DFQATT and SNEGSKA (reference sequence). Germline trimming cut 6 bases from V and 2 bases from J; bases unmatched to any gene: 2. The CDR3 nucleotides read TGCAGTGCGATAGCGGGAGCCTACGAGCAGTACTTC. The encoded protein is CSAIAGAYEQYF.

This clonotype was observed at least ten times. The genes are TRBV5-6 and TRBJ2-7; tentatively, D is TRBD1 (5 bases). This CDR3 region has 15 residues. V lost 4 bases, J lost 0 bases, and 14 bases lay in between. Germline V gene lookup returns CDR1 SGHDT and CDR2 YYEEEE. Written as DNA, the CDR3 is TGTGCCAGCAGCGGACCGACAGCCCTCTCCTACGAGCAGTACTTC. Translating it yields CASSGPTALSYEQYF.

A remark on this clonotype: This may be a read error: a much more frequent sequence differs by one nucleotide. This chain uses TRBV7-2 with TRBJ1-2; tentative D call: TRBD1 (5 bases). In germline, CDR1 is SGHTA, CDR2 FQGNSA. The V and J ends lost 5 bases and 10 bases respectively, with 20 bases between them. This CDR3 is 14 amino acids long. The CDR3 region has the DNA TGTGCCAGCAGCCCATACCCGACAGCCCTGGACTACACCTTC. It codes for CASSPYPTALDYTF.

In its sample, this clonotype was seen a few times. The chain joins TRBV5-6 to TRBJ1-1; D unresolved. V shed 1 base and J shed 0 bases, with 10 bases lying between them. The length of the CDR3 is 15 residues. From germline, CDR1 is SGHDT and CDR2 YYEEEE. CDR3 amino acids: CASSLTRNLNTEAFF. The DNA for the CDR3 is TGTGCCAGCAGCTTGACGCGAAATCTGAACACTGAAGCTTTCTTT.

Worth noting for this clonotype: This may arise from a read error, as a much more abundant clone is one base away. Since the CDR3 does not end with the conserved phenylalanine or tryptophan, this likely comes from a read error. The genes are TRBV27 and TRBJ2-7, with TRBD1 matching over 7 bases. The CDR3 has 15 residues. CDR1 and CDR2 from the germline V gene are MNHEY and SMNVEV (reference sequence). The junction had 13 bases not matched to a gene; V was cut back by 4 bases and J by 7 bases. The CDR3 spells CASSYWDSRYMEQYS. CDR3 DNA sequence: TGTGCCAGCAGTTACTGGGACAGCAGGTACATGGAGCAGTACTCC.